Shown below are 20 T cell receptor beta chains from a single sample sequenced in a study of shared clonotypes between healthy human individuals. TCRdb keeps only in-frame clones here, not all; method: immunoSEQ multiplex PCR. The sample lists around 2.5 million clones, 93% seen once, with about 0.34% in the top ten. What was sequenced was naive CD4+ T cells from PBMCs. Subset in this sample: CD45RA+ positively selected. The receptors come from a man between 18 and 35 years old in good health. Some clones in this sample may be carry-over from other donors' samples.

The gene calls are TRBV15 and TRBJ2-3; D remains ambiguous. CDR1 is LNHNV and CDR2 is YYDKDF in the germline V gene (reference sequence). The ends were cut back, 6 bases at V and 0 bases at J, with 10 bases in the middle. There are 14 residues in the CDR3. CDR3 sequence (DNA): TGTGCCACCAGTAGGTTATTCAGCACAGATACGCAGTATTTT. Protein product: CATSRLFSTDTQYF.

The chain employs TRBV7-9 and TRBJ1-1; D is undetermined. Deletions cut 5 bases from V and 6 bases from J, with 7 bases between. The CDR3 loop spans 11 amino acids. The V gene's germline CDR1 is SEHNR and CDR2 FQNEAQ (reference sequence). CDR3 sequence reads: CASSLASEAFF. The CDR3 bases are TGTGCCAGCAGCCTGGCATCTGAAGCTTTCTTT.

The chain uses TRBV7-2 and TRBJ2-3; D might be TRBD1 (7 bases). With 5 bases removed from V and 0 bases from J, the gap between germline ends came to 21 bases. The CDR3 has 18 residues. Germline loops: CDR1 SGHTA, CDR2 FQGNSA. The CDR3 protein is CASSLNAGQPGSTDTQYF. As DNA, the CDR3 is TGTGCCAGCAGCCTTAACGCGGGACAGCCTGGTAGCACAGATACGCAGTATTTT. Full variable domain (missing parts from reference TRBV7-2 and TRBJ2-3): GAGVSQSPSNKVTEKGKDVELRCDPISGHTALYWYRQSLGQGLEFLIYFQGNSAPDKSGLPSDRFSAERTGGSVSTLTIQRTQQEDSAVYLCASSLNAGQPGSTDTQYFGPGTRLTVL.

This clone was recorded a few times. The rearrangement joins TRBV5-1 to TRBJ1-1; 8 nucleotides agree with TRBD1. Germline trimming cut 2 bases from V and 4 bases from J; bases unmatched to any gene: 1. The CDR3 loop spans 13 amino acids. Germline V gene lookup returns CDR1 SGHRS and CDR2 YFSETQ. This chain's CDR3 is CASSFQGATEAFF. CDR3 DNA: TGCGCCAGCAGCTTCCAGGGGGCCACTGAAGCTTTCTTT.

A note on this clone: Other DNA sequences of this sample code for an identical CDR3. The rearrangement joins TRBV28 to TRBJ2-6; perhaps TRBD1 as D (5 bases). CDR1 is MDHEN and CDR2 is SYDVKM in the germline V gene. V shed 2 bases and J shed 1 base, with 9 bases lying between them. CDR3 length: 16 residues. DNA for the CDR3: TGTGCCAGCAGTTTAGGGCAGGGTTCTGGGGCCAACGTCCTGACTTTC. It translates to CASSLGQGSGANVLTF.

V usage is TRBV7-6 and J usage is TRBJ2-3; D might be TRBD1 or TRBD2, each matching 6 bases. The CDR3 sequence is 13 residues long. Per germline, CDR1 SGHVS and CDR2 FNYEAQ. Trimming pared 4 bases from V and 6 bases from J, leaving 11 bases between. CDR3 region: CASSSGGGDTQYF. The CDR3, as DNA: TGTGCCAGCAGCTCCGGAGGGGGGGATACGCAGTATTTT.

CDR3 DNA: TGTGCCAGCAGCAACTTCAATGAGCAGTTCTTC. It yields the protein CASSNFNEQFF. The chain uses TRBV7-2 and TRBJ2-1; D gene unclear. Germline lookup yields CDR1 SGHTA and CDR2 FQGNSA. The CDR3 length is 11 residues. Trimming left V 5 bases short and J 6 bases short, with 5 bases between.

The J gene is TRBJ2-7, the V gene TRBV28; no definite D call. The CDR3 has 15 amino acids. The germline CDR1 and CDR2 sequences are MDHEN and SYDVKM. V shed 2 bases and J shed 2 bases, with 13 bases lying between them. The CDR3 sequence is CASSLMSVGTYEQYF. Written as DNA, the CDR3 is TGTGCCAGCAGTTTAATGTCTGTCGGCACCTACGAGCAGTACTTC.

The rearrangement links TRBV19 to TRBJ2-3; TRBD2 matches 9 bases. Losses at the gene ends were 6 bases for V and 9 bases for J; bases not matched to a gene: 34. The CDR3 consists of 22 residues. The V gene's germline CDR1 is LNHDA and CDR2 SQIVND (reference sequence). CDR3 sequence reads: CASSPSRGNEGGIAGVRLTQYF. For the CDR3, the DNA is TGTGCCAGTAGCCCATCCCGCGGCAATGAGGGAGGGATAGCGGGAGTTCGTTTGACGCAGTATTTT.

Here the CDR3 DNA reads TGTGCCAGCAGTTTTAAACAGGGGAAACTGTTTTTT. This encodes CASSFKQGKLFF. The genes are TRBV6-6 and TRBJ1-4, with 7 bases lining up with TRBD1. In germline, CDR1 is MNHNY, CDR2 SVGAGI (reference sequence). The CDR3 extends over 12 amino acids. Trimming at V came to 4 bases and at J to 11 bases, leaving 4 bases not matched to a gene.

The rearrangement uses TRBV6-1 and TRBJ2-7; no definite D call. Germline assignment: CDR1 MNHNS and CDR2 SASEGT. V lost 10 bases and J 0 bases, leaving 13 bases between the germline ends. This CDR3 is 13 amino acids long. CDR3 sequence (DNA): TGTGCCACCCAAAGACTTAGCTCCTACGAGCAGTACTTC. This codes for CATQRLSSYEQYF.

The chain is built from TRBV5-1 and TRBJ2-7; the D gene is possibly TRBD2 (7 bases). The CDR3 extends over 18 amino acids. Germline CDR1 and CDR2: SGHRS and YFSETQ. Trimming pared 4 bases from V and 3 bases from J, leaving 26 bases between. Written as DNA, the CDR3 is TGCGCCAGCAGCCTCCACCTTCCCGGCGGGGGCCAGAACTACGAGCAGTACTTC. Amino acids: CASSLHLPGGGQNYEQYF. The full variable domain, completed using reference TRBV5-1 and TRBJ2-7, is KAGVTQTPRYLIKTRGQQVTLSCSPISGHRSVSWYQQTPGQGLQFLFEYFSETQRNKGNFPGRFSGRQFSNSRSEMNVSTLELGDSALYLCASSLHLPGGGQNYEQYFGPGTRLTVT.

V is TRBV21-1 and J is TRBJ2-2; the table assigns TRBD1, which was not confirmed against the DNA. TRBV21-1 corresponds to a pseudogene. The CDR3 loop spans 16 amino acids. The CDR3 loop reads CASSKRRAGGTGELFF. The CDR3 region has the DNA TGTGCCAGCAGCAAAAGGAGGGCAGGGGGCACCGGGGAGCTGTTTTTT.

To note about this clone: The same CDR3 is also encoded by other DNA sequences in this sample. CDR3 DNA: TGCGCCAGCAGCCGGGACAGGCCGTACGAGCAGTACTTC. Translating gives CASSRDRPYEQYF. This sequence joins TRBV5-1 and TRBJ2-7; the match to TRBD1 covers 8 bases. V trimming: 4 bases; J trimming: 4 bases; junction bases outside the gene matches: 4. The CDR3 is 13 residues long. CDR1 is SGHRS, CDR2 YFSETQ, per germline.

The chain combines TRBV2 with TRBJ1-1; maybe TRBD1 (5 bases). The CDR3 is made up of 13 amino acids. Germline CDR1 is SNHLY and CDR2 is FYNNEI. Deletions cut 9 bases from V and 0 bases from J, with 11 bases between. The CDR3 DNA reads TGTGCCAGTGGGGGGGAAGTGAACACTGAAGCTTTCTTT. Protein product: CASGGEVNTEAFF.

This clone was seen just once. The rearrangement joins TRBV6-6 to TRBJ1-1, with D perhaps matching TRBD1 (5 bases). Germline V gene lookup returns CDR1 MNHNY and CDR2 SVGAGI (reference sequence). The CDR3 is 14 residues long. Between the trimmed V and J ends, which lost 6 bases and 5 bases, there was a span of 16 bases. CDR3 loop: CASRAGGPTTEAFF. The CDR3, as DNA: TGTGCCAGCAGAGCCGGGGGACCGACGACTGAAGCTTTCTTT.

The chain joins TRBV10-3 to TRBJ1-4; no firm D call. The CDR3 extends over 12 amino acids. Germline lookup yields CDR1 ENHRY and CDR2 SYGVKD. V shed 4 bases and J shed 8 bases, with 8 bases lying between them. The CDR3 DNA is TGTGCCATCAGTGTGGTCGGAGAAAAACTGTTTTTT. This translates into CAISVVGEKLFF.

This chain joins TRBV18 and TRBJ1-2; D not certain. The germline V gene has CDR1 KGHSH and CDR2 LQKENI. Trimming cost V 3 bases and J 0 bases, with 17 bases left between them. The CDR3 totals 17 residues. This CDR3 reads CASSPADAPLPNYGYTF. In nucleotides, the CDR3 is TGTGCCAGCTCACCGGCCGACGCGCCGTTGCCTAACTATGGCTACACCTTC.

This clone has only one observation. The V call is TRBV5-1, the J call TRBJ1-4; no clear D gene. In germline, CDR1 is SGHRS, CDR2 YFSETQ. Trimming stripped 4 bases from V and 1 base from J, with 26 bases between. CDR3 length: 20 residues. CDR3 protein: CASSVLPTSLSPITNEKLFF. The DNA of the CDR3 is TGCGCCAGCAGCGTCCTACCGACCAGCTTATCCCCGATAACTAATGAAAAACTGTTTTTT.

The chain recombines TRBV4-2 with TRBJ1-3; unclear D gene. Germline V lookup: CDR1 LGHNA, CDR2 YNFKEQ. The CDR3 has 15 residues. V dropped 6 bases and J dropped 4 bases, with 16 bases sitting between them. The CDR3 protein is CASSLDAVRGNTIYF. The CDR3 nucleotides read TGTGCCAGCAGTTTGGACGCAGTGAGAGGAAACACCATATATTTT.